Below, 32 T cell receptor beta chains from the same sample are listed, as sequenced in a study of CD8 T cells in Susac syndrome. A quantity of about 0.5 to 1 ug RNA underwent reverse transcription using random hexamers. MiXCR, applied by TCRdb to the immunoSEQ multiplex PCR reads, yields one record per CDR3 protein. The sample consists of around 71,000 distinct CDR3 sequences, 96% of them appearing once. Sequenced material: CD4+ T cells from PBMCs. The receptors stem from a human donor with multiple sclerosis.

This clonotype was detected only once. This chain links TRBV20-1 with TRBJ1-1; 7 positions match TRBD1. This CDR3 has 12 amino acids. V lost 3 bases to trimming and J lost 6 bases; unmatched junction nucleotides: 4. Germline lookup yields CDR1 DFQATT and CDR2 SNEGSKA (reference sequence). The CDR3 region has the DNA TGCAGTGCTAGTACAGGGGAGGCTGAAGCTTTCTTT. It codes for CSASTGEAEAFF.

V gene TRBV7-2 combines with J gene TRBJ1-6; TRBD1 aligns across 10 bases. This CDR3 has 16 residues. Germline loops: CDR1 SGHTA, CDR2 FQGNSA. Germline trimming cut 4 bases from V and 6 bases from J; bases unmatched to any gene: 6. Here the CDR3 DNA reads TGTGCCAGCAGCTACCGGGACAGGGGTGGTAATTCACCCCTCCACTTT. As protein: CASSYRDRGGNSPLHF.

The V gene is TRBV7-8, the J gene TRBJ2-7; D is unclear. This CDR3 comprises 15 residues. Germline V gene data show CDR1 as SGHVS and CDR2 as FQNEAQ. Between the trimmed V and J ends, which lost 1 base and 6 bases, there was a span of 16 bases. The CDR3 region is CASSLEGRARFEQYF. The CDR3 nucleotides read TGTGCCAGCAGCTTAGAGGGCAGAGCCAGATTCGAGCAGTACTTC.

This clonotype showed up just once. The chain carries TRBV7-8 and TRBJ2-2, with a possible D match to TRBD1 (7 bases). This CDR3 contains 15 residues. Trimming cost V 5 bases and J 7 bases, with 17 bases left between them. CDR1 SGHVS and CDR2 FQNEAQ come from the germline V gene. The CDR3 here is CASSRGQGVIGELFF. CDR3 coding DNA: TGTGCCAGCAGCCGGGGGCAGGGGGTCATCGGGGAGCTGTTTTTT.

The V gene is TRBV20-1, the J gene TRBJ1-1, with D possibly TRBD1 on 5 matching bases. Germline CDR1 and CDR2: DFQATT and SNEGSKA (reference sequence). Trimming stripped 3 bases from V and 1 base from J, with 9 bases between. The length of the CDR3 is 13 residues. CDR3 region: CSASRQGNTEAFF. The CDR3 bases are TGCAGTGCTAGTCGGCAGGGGAACACTGAAGCTTTCTTT.

The V call is TRBV5-1, the J call TRBJ2-7; 10 positions agree with TRBD1. In germline, CDR1 is SGHRS, CDR2 YFSETQ. CDR3 length: 14 residues. V trimming: 4 bases; J trimming: 5 bases; junction bases outside the gene matches: 6. The CDR3 bases are TGCGCCAGCAGCCTAGGGACAGGGGTCCACGAGCAGTACTTC. Protein sequence: CASSLGTGVHEQYF.

In DNA, the CDR3 is TGTGCCAGCAGCCAAAGGGGGCAGCCCCAGCATTTT. This gives the protein CASSQRGQPQHF. This sequence joins TRBV3-1 and TRBJ1-5; TRBD1 is a possible D gene (6 bases). Germline-derived CDR1 and CDR2 are LGHDT and YNNKEL (reference sequence). The CDR3 runs 12 residues. Trimming left V 2 bases short and J 7 bases short, with 6 bases between.

The chain is built from TRBV29-1 and TRBJ2-3; D is unresolved. V lost 8 bases and J lost 11, with 20 bases in between. The germline V gene has CDR1 SQVTM and CDR2 ANQGSEA. CDR3 size: 12 residues. CDR3: CSSKGGSPVQYF. In DNA form, the CDR3 reads TGCAGCTCAAAAGGTGGCTCCCCCGTGCAGTATTTT.

The CDR3 DNA reads as TGTGCCAGCTCCCGGGCTCCGAACACCGGGGAGCTGTTTTTT. Translation: CASSRAPNTGELFF. V gene TRBV2 combines with J gene TRBJ2-2; D is undetermined. The germline V gene has CDR1 SNHLY and CDR2 FYNNEI. The CDR3 is 14 residues long. Trimming cost V 8 bases and J 0 bases, with 10 bases left between them.

The J gene is TRBJ2-2, the V gene TRBV6-6, with D tentatively TRBD1 (5 bases). Trimming took off 7 bases at V and 6 bases at J, with 9 bases between the two ends. The CDR3 loop spans 12 amino acids. Looked up from germline, CDR1 is MNHNY and CDR2 is SVGAGI (reference sequence). As DNA, the CDR3 is TGTGCCAGCACCTACAGGTCCGGGGAGCTGTTTTTT. Translating gives CASTYRSGELFF.

The V gene is TRBV11-2, the J gene TRBJ2-1; D is unclear. Trimming stripped 1 base from V and 8 bases from J, with 9 bases between. Germline values: CDR1 SGHAT, CDR2 FQNNGV. The length of the CDR3 is 13 residues. The CDR3 nucleotides read TGTGCCAGCAGCTTAGGTTCTCGCTATGAGCAGTTCTTC. This codes for CASSLGSRYEQFF.

The CDR3 bases are TGTGCCAGCAGCCCAGCGAAGGGCGGTGAAGCTTTCTTT. Amino acid sequence: CASSPAKGGEAFF. This chain connects TRBV7-9 to TRBJ1-1; D remains ambiguous. This CDR3 has 13 residues. Trimming removed 5 bases at V and 7 bases at J, with 14 bases between. Germline V gene lookup returns CDR1 SEHNR and CDR2 FQNEAQ (reference sequence).

The chain is built from TRBV5-6 and TRBJ2-1; TRBD1 agrees at 9 bases. Germline V gene sequence: CDR1 SGHDT, CDR2 YYEEEE. After removal of 3 bases from V and 2 bases from J, the junction contained 3 bases not matched to a gene. The CDR3 contains 15 residues. As DNA, the CDR3 is TGTGCCAGCAGCTACACAGGGGGCGCCTACAATGAGCAGTTCTTC. Its protein is CASSYTGGAYNEQFF.

V and J are TRBV29-1 and TRBJ2-7, with a possible D match to TRBD1 (5 bases). The CDR3 sequence is 11 residues long. CDR1 SQVTM and CDR2 ANQGSEA come from the germline V gene. The V end lost 4 bases, the J end lost 6 bases, and 10 bases lay between the germline ends. Here the CDR3 DNA reads TGCAGCGTTGCGTCGACAGCCGAGCAGTACTTC. Its translation: CSVASTAEQYF.

This chain uses TRBV12-3 or TRBV12-4 with TRBJ2-2; possibly TRBD1 for D (5 bases). The ends were cut back, 4 bases at V and 0 bases at J, with 9 bases in the middle. The CDR3 spans 15 residues. Written as DNA, the CDR3 is TGTGCCAGCAGTTCCAAGGGGACGAACACCGGGGAGCTGTTTTTT. It yields the protein CASSSKGTNTGELFF.

The chain couples TRBV7-3 to TRBJ2-5; D is perhaps TRBD2 (6 bases). CDR1 and CDR2 (germline): SGHTA, FQGTGA. V lost 1 base, J lost 5 bases, and 17 bases lay in between. The CDR3 extends over 16 amino acids. As DNA, the CDR3 is TGTGCCAGCAGCTTAAGGAGGGCCGGGGGTCAGGAGACCCAGTACTTC. Encoded protein: CASSLRRAGGQETQYF.

This CDR3 reads CASSPTGSGNEQFF. The CDR3 nucleotides read TGTGCCAGCAGCCCCACAGGGTCGGGGAATGAGCAGTTCTTC. The gene calls are TRBV7-9 and TRBJ2-1; D may be TRBD1 (6 bases). The CDR3 runs 14 residues. V was cut by 5 bases and J by 7 bases, with 15 bases left in between. Germline V gene data show CDR1 as SEHNR and CDR2 as FQNEAQ (reference sequence). The full variable domain, rest sourced from reference TRBV7-9 and TRBJ2-1, is DTGVSQNPRHKITKRGQNVTFRCDPISEHNRLYWYRQTLGQGPEFLTYFQNEAQLEKSRLLSDRFSAERPKGSFSTLEIQRTEQGDSAMYLCASSPTGSGNEQFFGPGTRLTVL.

The V and J genes are TRBV5-4 and TRBJ2-5; D gene ambiguous. Per germline, CDR1 SGHNT and CDR2 YYREEE (reference sequence). The CDR3 runs to 14 residues. V gave up 2 bases and J gave up 1 base, with 9 bases separating them. The CDR3, as DNA: TGTGCCAGCAGCTTAGACGCCCTCCAAGAGACCCAGTACTTC. Translating it yields CASSLDALQETQYF.

The chain uses TRBV20-1 and TRBJ2-5; TRBD2 matches 7 bases. Germline V gene data show CDR1 as DFQATT and CDR2 as SNEGSKA (reference sequence). This CDR3 has 13 amino acids. Trimming cost V 3 bases and J 5 bases; bases outside gene matches: 6. The CDR3 region is CSASTTGGETQYF. The CDR3 nucleotides read TGCAGTGCTAGTACCACCGGGGGGGAGACCCAGTACTTC.

The chain combines TRBV10-3 with TRBJ2-1; D gene unclear. Looked up from germline, CDR1 is ENHRY and CDR2 is SYGVKD. Trimming took off 4 bases at V and 5 bases at J, with 6 bases between the two ends. The CDR3 sequence is 12 residues long. This CDR3 reads CAISVSHNEQFF. The CDR3 region has the DNA TGTGCCATCAGTGTATCCCACAATGAGCAGTTCTTC.

V usage is TRBV6-5 and J usage is TRBJ1-6, with D possibly matching TRBD1 (5 bases). Trimming shortened V by 6 bases and J by 9 bases, and 15 bases separated the two germline ends. This CDR3 has 14 residues. The V gene's germline CDR1 is MNHEY and CDR2 SVGAGI. CDR3 sequence (DNA): TGTGCCAGCAGCCCTGACAGAGTACTTTCACCCCTCCACTTT. This translates into CASSPDRVLSPLHF.

This clonotype has just one count. This chain joins TRBV6-2 or TRBV6-3 and TRBJ2-2; D could derive from TRBD1 or TRBD2 (6 bases each). V lost 4 bases, J lost 4 bases, and 22 bases lay in between. CDR3 length equals 18 residues. Germline CDR1 MNHEY, CDR2 SVGEGT. The CDR3: CASSSPSKGGRGTGELFF. CDR3 coding DNA: TGTGCCAGCAGTTCCCCCAGTAAGGGGGGCAGGGGCACCGGGGAGCTGTTTTTT.

The gene calls are TRBV7-8 and TRBJ2-7; D is unresolved. The germline gives CDR1 SGHVS, CDR2 FQNEAQ. The CDR3 contains 14 residues. V was pared by 1 base and J by 0 bases, with 7 bases between. The CDR3 DNA reads as TGTGCCAGCAGCTTAGAAGTCAGCTCCTACGAGCAGTACTTC. Amino acids: CASSLEVSSYEQYF.

The chain recombines TRBV4-2 with TRBJ2-5; 11 nucleotides align to TRBD2. Germline loops: CDR1 LGHNA, CDR2 YNFKEQ. The CDR3 spans 15 residues. Germline trimming cut 3 bases from V and 3 bases from J; bases unmatched to any gene: 3. CDR3: CASSQATSGEETQYF. In DNA, the CDR3 is TGTGCCAGCAGCCAGGCGACTAGCGGGGAAGAGACCCAGTACTTC.

The CDR3 DNA follows: TGTGCCAGCAGCCCATTGGAATCTGGAAACACCATATATTTT. Protein product: CASSPLESGNTIYF. The chain joins TRBV5-6 to TRBJ1-3; D not resolved. Germline assignment: CDR1 SGHDT and CDR2 YYEEEE. V was pared by 4 bases and J by 1 base, with 9 bases between. This CDR3 has 14 amino acids.

This chain links TRBV29-1 with TRBJ2-6, with 7 positions matching TRBD1. The CDR3 is 13 residues long. The V gene's germline CDR1 is SQVTM and CDR2 ANQGSEA. V gave up 7 bases and J gave up 10 bases; unmatched junction bases: 10. Here the CDR3 reads CSAPLQQGNVLTF. The CDR3 DNA is TGCAGCGCCCCCCTACAACAGGGGAACGTCCTGACTTTC.

The chain links TRBV28 to TRBJ2-5; TRBD1 aligns across 8 bases. The CDR3 is 14 amino acids. Trimming cost V 4 bases and J 5 bases; bases outside gene matches: 6. Germline CDR1 and CDR2: MDHEN and SYDVKM. The CDR3, as DNA: TGTGCCAGCAGTTCTATGGACAGGGCGGAGACCCAGTACTTC. Protein sequence: CASSSMDRAETQYF.

The V gene is TRBV30, the J gene TRBJ2-3; TRBD1 might be the D (6 bases). This CDR3 has 15 amino acids. The V gene's germline CDR1 is GTSNPN and CDR2 SVGIG (reference sequence). Between the trimmed V and J ends, which lost 4 bases and 0 bases, there was a span of 14 bases. The CDR3 loop reads CAWNYGQTSTDTQYF. The CDR3 DNA reads TGTGCCTGGAACTACGGACAGACTAGCACAGATACGCAGTATTTT.

This chain joins TRBV12-3 or TRBV12-4 and TRBJ1-2; no reliable D call. This CDR3 region has 12 residues. Trimming left V 3 bases short and J 6 bases short, with 8 bases between. As DNA, the CDR3 is TGTGCCAGCAGTTTGGGAAGCCATGGCTACACCTTC. The encoded protein is CASSLGSHGYTF.

As DNA, the CDR3 is TGTGCCAGCAGCTTAGCTGGCGGGGAAGAGACCCAGTACTTC. It specifies CASSLAGGEETQYF. The V gene is TRBV7-8, the J gene TRBJ2-5; D is possibly TRBD2 (6 bases). The CDR3 has 14 amino acids. Trimming removed 0 bases from V and 3 bases from J, with 8 bases in between. CDR1 and CDR2 from the germline V gene are SGHVS and FQNEAQ.

The rearrangement links TRBV7-2 to TRBJ1-5; D not certain. Trimming took off 7 bases at V and 1 base at J, with 14 bases between the two ends. CDR1 and CDR2 (germline): SGHTA, FQGNSA. The CDR3 has 15 residues. The CDR3: CASNLVGTSNQPQHF. Written as DNA, the CDR3 is TGTGCCAGCAATCTAGTGGGTACCAGCAATCAGCCCCAGCATTTT. Complete variable domain (other parts from reference TRBV7-2 and TRBJ1-5): GAGVSQSPSNKVTEKGKDVELRCDPISGHTALYWYRQSLGQGLEFLIYFQGNSAPDKSGLPSDRFSAERTGGSVSTLTIQRTQQEDSAVYLCASNLVGTSNQPQHFGDGTRLSIL.

The CDR3 sequence is CSVESWRGSTDTQYF. As DNA, the CDR3 is TGCAGCGTTGAGTCCTGGCGGGGGAGCACAGATACGCAGTATTTT. This rearrangement joins TRBV29-1 to TRBJ2-3, with 7 bases aligning to TRBD2. This CDR3 has 15 amino acids. Germline V lookup: CDR1 SQVTM, CDR2 ANQGSEA. Trimming cost V 3 bases and J 0 bases; bases outside gene matches: 6.